The TCR beta chain described here comes from a study of shared clonotypes between healthy human individuals (TCRdb year 2020). Looking at the study overall: Three men and two women, aged 18 to 49 years, made up the cohort. For each donor, CD4 naive and CD4 memory were each given three plates, CD8 naive was given two plates, and CD8 memory was given one plate. To estimate repertoire size and how much clonotype sharing occurs between individuals, the study deeply sequenced the blood TCR repertoires of about 5 healthy adults. Libraries were prepared and TCR repertoires were sequenced by different laboratories using diverse techniques, in order to increase sequencing depth and limit assay-specific biases. Leukapheresis yielded between about 0.9 and 9.5 billion PBMCs per donor. The paper as a whole reports these results and caveats: Even with the large sequencing depth, rarefaction of the sorted-subset datasets indicated that sequencing was incomplete. The genetic and exposure-history diversity represented was limited by the small number of donors. Higher generation probabilities were observed for clonotypes shared by all four sorted-subset donors than for non-shared clonotypes. Estimated clonotype richness was generally larger for naive than for memory subsets. Sharing across a few donors was observed for roughly 5% of naive CD4, over 3% of naive CD8, 2% to 2.5% of memory CD4, and around 0.4% of memory CD8 clonotypes. Sampling was restricted to blood, and TCR repertoires in tissue are likely to differ from TCR repertoires in blood. Pairwise subsampling indicated that sequencing depth was expected to affect the degree of clonotype sharing among donors.

Donors were healthy HIV-negative adults with no recently reported acute infections or vaccinations. Every donor was a Caucasian adult living in Nashville, Tennessee, USA. CD4+ T cells were enriched by magnetic negative selection, after which naive cells were positively selected on CD45RA and the negative fraction was taken as the memory subset. Blood was collected by leukapheresis, and PBMCs were isolated by Ficoll-Histopaque density gradient centrifugation and then cryopreserved in liquid nitrogen vapor phase. Purity and quantity of every magnetically sorted T cell population were checked by analytical flow cytometry. From each sorted fraction, genomic DNA was isolated and quantified by UV absorbance on a Nanodrop 2000c. This clone was recorded only once. Which antigen it targets is not known. No clone much larger than this one lies a single base away; base qualities are absent. Using the deep immunoSEQ assay, multiplex PCR amplified TCR CDR3 regions from genomic DNA. For each cell subset, the extracted genomic DNA was distributed evenly across all wells of several immunoSEQ 96-well plates, and each plate served as one replicate. For sorted subsets, around 200 ng genomic DNA, equal to about 30,000 T cell genomes, was loaded into each replicate PCR. The purified libraries were quantified using a Qubit 3.0 fluorometer, sized with a Bioanalyzer 2100, and then quantified again using the KAPA Library Quantification kit. Every immunoSEQ 96-well plate was sequenced on a separate single-read 150-cycle Illumina NextSeq 550 flow cell. In the authors' own workflow: Because only junctional sequences without quality scores were contained in the immunoSEQ output, filtering matching that applied to full-length reads could not be performed. Sequences were annotated with PyIR, a Python wrapper for IgBLAST v1.9, and V/J genes and CDR3 were assigned using IMGT germline references. Any read was removed if the V/J assignment was weak (E-value above 1e-6), the CDR3 was missing, or the read contained stop codons, out-of-frame junctions, or ambiguous translated residues. V3J clonotypes were defined by identical inferred V gene, J gene, and CDR3 amino acid sequence. Percentage overlap between repertoires was computed as shared unique clonotypes divided by the size of the smaller repertoire. Three approaches were used to assess repertoire richness: RTK rarefaction, the Chao1 estimator, and Recon v2.1 estimates of unobserved clonotypes. Generation probabilities were computed with OLGA for all TCRbeta clonotypes obtained by the gDNA method from a few donors. Drawn from immuneACCESS, this table holds only the in-frame rearrangements with V and J called that TCRdb kept. Clones are partly lost; checked studies trace under half to an unresolved V gene and leave the rest unexplained. The V and J calls and the clone size are those of that table, but D and trimming were determined from the DNA. The sample records roughly 1.5 million clones, approximately 98% of which are singletons. The ten largest account for approximately 0.45% of the sample.

Taken from the germline V gene, the CDR1 and CDR2 loops are KGHSH and LQKENI. The CDR3, cysteine through phenylalanine, is 15 amino acids long. Kept here is only the CDR3 DNA, which spans 45 bases and is read in frame from base 1. The germline ends are 15 bases apart after V is trimmed by 4 bases and J by 2 bases. Sequences were obtained from naive CD4+ T cells sorted from blood. This sample's cell subset or site label indicates: CD45RA+ positively selected. The sequence joins TRBV18 to TRBJ2-7, and possibly TRBD2, on 5 matching bases. This sequence was found in a young man in good health. CDR3 reads: CASSLTRGFAYEQYF. The DNA sequence is given as TGTGCCAGCTCACTTACCCGGGGTTTCGCCTACGAGCAGTACTTC. With the rest looked up from the reference TRBV18 and TRBJ2-7 genes rather than sequenced, the full variable domain is NAGVMQNPRHLVRRRGQEARLRCSPMKGHSHVYWYRQLPEEGLKFMVYLQKENIIDESGMPKERFSAEFPKEGPSILRIQQVVRGDSAAYFCASSLTRGFAYEQYFGPGTRLTVT.